This T cell receptor beta chain emerged from a study of cytomegalovirus exposure and HLA in healthy donors. The CDR3 spans 12 residues. V lost 9 bases to trimming and J lost 5 bases; unmatched junction nucleotides: 5. Germline-derived CDR1 and CDR2 are SGHNT and YYREEE (reference sequence). It was with 60 Vbeta and 13 Jbeta primers that the PCR ran. Clones were sequenced by immunoSEQ multiplex PCR, and TCRdb holds only the in-frame ones, with some missing. The sample includes 65,000 or so clones, less than 70% of them seen just once. Study-wide findings and caveats: Most TCR sequences were uncommon, yet certain public TCRs appeared in many donors.

In regard to this clone: Its specificity is unknown.

This chain connects TRBV5-4 to TRBJ1-2, with 9 bases lining up with TRBD1. This TCR was sampled from a man aged 25 to 40 in good health and CMV-seronegative. The specimen sequenced was PBMCs. DNA for the CDR3: TGTGCCATGGACAGGGGAGAATATGGCTACACCTTC. It codes for CAMDRGEYGYTF.